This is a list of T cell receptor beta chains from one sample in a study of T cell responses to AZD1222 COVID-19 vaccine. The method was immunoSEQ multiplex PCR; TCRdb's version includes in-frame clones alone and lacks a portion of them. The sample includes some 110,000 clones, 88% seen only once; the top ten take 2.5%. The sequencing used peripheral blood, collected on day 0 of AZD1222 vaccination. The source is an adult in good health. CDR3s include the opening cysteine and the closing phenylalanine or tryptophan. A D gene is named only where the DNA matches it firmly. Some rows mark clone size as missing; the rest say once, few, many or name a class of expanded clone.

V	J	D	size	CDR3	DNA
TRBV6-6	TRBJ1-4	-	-	CASSYSTAVPNEKLFF	TGTGCCAGCAGTTACTCGACGGCAGTCCCTAATGAAAAACTGTTTTTT
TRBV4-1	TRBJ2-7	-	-	CASSQERPDDEQYF	TGCGCCAGCAGCCAAGAACGCCCAGATGACGAGCAGTACTTC
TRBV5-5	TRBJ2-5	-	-	CASSLVLETQYF	TGTGCCAGCAGCTTGGTGCTCGAGACCCAGTACTTC
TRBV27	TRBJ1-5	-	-	CASSFQGVGQPQHF	TGTGCCAGCAGTTTCCAAGGGGTCGGGCAGCCCCAGCATTTT
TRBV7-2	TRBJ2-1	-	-	CASSNRVGYQQFF	TGTGCCAGCAGCAACAGAGTAGGGTATCAGCAGTTCTTC
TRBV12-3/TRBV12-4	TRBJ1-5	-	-	CASSFDRNQPQHF	TGTGCCAGCAGCTTTGACCGCAATCAGCCCCAGCATTTT
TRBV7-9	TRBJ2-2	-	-	CASSFVGSTGELFF	TGTGCCAGCAGCTTTGTGGGATCCACCGGGGAGCTGTTTTTT
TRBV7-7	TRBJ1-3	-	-	CASSLGPGAGNTIYF	TGTGCTAGCAGCTTAGGACCTGGGGCTGGAAACACCATATATTTT
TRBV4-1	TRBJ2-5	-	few	CASSPTGAQETQYF	TGCGCCAGCAGCCCCACCGGGGCCCAAGAGACCCAGTACTTC
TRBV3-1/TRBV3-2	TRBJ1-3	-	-	CASSSWSSSGNTIYF	TGTGCCAGCAGCAGTTGGTCCTCCTCTGGAAACACCATATATTTT
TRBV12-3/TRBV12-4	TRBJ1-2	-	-	CASSSRMGRGYTF	TGTGCCAGCAGTTCCCGTATGGGCCGTGGCTACACCTTC
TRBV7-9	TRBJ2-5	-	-	CASSLRWPQETQYF	TGTGCCAGCAGCTTACGATGGCCTCAAGAGACCCAGTACTTC
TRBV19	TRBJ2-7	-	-	CASSISGGEQYF	TGTGCCAGTAGTATTTCAGGAGGCGAGCAGTACTTC
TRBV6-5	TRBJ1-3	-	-	CASSYAYYSGNTIYF	TGTGCCAGCAGTTACGCCTACTACTCTGGAAACACCATATATTTT
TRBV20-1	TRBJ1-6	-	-	CSASGGVRRGSPLHF	TGCAGTGCTAGTGGGGGCGTCAGGCGGGGTTCACCCCTCCACTTT
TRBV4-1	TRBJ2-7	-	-	CASSPPGLSYEQYF	TGCGCCAGCAGCCCCCCCGGCCTCTCCTACGAGCAGTACTTC
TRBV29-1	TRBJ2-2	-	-	CSVRTRGANTGELFF	TGCAGCGTAAGGACCAGGGGGGCGAACACCGGGGAGCTGTTTTTT
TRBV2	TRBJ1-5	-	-	CASSLQRPSNQPQHF	TGTGCCAGCAGTTTACAGAGACCGAGCAATCAGCCCCAGCATTTT
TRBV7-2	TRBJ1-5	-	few	CASSLNAGSNQPQHF	TGTGCCAGCAGCTTAAATGCGGGCAGCAATCAGCCCCAGCATTTT
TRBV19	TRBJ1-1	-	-	CASSSGGPTEAFF	TGTGCCAGTAGTTCGGGAGGGCCCACTGAAGCTTTCTTT
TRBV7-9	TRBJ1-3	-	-	CATPQGSGNTIYF	TGTGCCACTCCCCAGGGTTCTGGAAACACCATATATTTT
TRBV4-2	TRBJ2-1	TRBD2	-	CASSQDWRGSVNEQFF	TGTGCCAGCAGCCAAGATTGGCGCGGGAGTGTTAATGAGCAGTTCTTC
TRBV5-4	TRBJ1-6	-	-	CASSSVVTNSPLHF	TGTGCCAGCAGCTCAGTCGTAACTAATTCACCCCTCCACTTT
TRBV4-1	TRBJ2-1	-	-	CASSQPGQNSYNEQFF	TGCGCCAGCAGCCAACCAGGACAGAACTCCTACAATGAGCAGTTCTTC
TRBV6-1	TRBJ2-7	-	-	CASSESPTGSYEQYF	TGTGCCAGCAGTGAAAGCCCGACGGGATCCTACGAGCAGTACTTC
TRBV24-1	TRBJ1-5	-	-	CATSDGSYSNQPQHF	TGTGCCACCAGTGATGGGTCCTATAGCAATCAGCCCCAGCATTTT
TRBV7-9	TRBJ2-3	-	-	CASSLAQATSTDTQYF	TGTGCCAGCAGCTTAGCACAAGCTACTAGCACAGATACGCAGTATTTT
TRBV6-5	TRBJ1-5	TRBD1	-	CASSTDRGIQPQHF	TGTGCCAGCAGTACCGACAGGGGGATTCAGCCCCAGCATTTT
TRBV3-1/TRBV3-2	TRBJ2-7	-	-	CASSQEGNEQYF	TGTGCCAGCAGCCAAGAAGGGAACGAGCAGTACTTC
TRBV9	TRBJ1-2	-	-	CASSVEGAWYGYTF	TGTGCCAGCAGCGTAGAAGGCGCCTGGTATGGCTACACCTTC
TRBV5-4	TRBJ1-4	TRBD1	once	CASSGDRVDEKLFF	TGTGCCAGCAGCGGGGACAGGGTCGATGAAAAACTGTTTTTT
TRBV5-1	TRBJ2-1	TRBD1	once	CASSEGTGAYNEQFF	TGCGCCAGCAGCGAAGGGACAGGGGCCTACAATGAGCAGTTCTTC
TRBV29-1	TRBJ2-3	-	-	CSAIRWGATDTQYF	TGCAGCGCCATCAGATGGGGGGCCACAGATACGCAGTATTTT
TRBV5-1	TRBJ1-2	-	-	CASSDGDYGYTF	TGCGCCAGCAGCGACGGAGACTATGGCTACACCTTC
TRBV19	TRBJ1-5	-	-	CASSITGGNQPQHF	TGTGCCAGTAGTATCACCGGGGGAAATCAGCCCCAGCATTTT
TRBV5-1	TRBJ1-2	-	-	CASSSDTTLYGYTF	TGCGCCAGCAGCTCGGACACTACCCTATATGGCTACACCTTC
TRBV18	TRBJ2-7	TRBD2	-	CASSRGLAPIGEQYF	TGTGCCAGCTCAAGGGGACTAGCGCCCATTGGCGAGCAGTACTTC
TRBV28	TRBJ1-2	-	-	CATRKGGVGYGYTF	TGTGCCACCCGAAAAGGTGGGGTCGGCTATGGCTACACCTTC
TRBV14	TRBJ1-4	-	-	CASSRSGGAVSEKLFF	TGTGCCAGCAGCCGGAGTGGGGGGGCAGTGAGTGAAAAACTGTTTTTT
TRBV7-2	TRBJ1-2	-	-	CASSLAPSTGSDYGYTF	TGTGCCAGCAGCCTAGCCCCCTCGACAGGATCAGACTATGGCTACACCTTC
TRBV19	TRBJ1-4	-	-	CASSIQVGREKLFF	TGTGCCAGTAGTATCCAGGTTGGGCGTGAAAAACTGTTTTTT
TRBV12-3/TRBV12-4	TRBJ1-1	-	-	CASSSGGYTEAFF	TGTGCCAGCAGTTCAGGTGGTTACACTGAAGCTTTCTTT
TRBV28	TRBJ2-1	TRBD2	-	CASKTSGETNEQFF	TGTGCCAGTAAAACTAGCGGGGAGACAAATGAGCAGTTCTTC
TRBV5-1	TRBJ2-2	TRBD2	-	CASRSPGLAGGTGELFF	TGCGCCAGCAGATCCCCGGGACTAGCGGGGGGCACCGGGGAGCTGTTTTTT
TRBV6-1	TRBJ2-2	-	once	CASSEASPGELFF	TGTGCCAGCAGTGAAGCTTCGCCCGGGGAGCTGTTTTTT
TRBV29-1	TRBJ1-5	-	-	CSASQGRNQPQHF	TGCAGCGCAAGTCAGGGGCGCAATCAGCCCCAGCATTTT
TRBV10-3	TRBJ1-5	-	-	CAISSGLTVNQPQHF	TGTGCCATCAGTTCGGGACTTACAGTCAATCAGCCCCAGCATTTT
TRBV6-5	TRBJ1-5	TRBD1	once	CASSPGTGNQPQHF	TGTGCCAGCAGCCCCGGGACAGGTAATCAGCCCCAGCATTTT